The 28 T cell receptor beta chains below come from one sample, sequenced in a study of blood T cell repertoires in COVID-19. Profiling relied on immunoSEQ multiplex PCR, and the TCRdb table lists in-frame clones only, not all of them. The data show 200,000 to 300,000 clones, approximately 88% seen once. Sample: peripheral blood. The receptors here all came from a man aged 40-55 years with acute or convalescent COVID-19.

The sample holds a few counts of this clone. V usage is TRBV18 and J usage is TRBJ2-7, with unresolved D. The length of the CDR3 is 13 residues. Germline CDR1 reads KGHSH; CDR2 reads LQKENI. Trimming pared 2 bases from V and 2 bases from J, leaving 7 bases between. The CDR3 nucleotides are TGTGCCAGCTCACCAATCCAGGCCTACGAGCAGTACTTC. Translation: CASSPIQAYEQYF.

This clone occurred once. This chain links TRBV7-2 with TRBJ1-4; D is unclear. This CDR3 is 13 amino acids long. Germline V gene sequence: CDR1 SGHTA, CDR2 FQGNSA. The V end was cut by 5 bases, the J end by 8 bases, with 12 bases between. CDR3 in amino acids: CASSRSPGEKLFF. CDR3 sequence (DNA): TGTGCCAGCAGCCGATCCCCGGGGGAAAAACTGTTTTTT.

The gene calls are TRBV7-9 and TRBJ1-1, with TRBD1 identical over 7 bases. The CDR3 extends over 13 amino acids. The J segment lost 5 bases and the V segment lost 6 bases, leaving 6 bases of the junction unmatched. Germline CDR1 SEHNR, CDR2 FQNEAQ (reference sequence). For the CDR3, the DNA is TGTGCCAGCAGTCGGATGACAGGGACTGAAGCTTTCTTT. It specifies CASSRMTGTEAFF.

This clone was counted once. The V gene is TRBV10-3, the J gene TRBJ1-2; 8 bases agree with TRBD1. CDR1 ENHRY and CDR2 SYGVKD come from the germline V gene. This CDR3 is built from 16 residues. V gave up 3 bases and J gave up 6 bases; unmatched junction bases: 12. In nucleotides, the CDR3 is TGTGCCATCAGTGATAGAGGACAGGGACGACGGGATGGCTACACCTTC. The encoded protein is CAISDRGQGRRDGYTF.

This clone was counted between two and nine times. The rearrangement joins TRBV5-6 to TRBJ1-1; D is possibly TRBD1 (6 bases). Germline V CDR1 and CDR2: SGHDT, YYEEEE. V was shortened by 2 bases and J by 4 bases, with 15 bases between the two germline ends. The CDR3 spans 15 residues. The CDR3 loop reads CASSLGPGQFTEAFF. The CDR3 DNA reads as TGTGCCAGCAGCTTAGGCCCTGGACAGTTCACTGAAGCTTTCTTT.

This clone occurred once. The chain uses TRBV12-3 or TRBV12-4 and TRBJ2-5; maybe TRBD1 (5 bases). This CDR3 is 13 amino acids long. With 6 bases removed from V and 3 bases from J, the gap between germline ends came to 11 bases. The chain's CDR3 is CASRAQGKETQYF. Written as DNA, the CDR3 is TGTGCCAGCAGGGCCCAGGGAAAAGAGACCCAGTACTTC.

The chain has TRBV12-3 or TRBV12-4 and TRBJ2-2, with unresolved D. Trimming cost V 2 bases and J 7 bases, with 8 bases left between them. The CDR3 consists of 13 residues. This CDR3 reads CASSLNSHGELFF. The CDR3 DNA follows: TGTGCCAGCAGTTTAAACTCTCACGGGGAGCTGTTTTTT.

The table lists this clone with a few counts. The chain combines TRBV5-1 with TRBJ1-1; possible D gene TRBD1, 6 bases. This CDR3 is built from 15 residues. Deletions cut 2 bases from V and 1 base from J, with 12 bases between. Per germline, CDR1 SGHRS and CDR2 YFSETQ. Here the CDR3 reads CASSFLTGSNTEAFF. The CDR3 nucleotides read TGCGCCAGCAGCTTCTTGACAGGTTCGAACACTGAAGCTTTCTTT. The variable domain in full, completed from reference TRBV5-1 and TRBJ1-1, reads KAGVTQTPRYLIKTRGQQVTLSCSPISGHRSVSWYQQTPGQGLQFLFEYFSETQRNKGNFPGRFSGRQFSNSRSEMNVSTLELGDSALYLCASSFLTGSNTEAFFGQGTRLTVV.

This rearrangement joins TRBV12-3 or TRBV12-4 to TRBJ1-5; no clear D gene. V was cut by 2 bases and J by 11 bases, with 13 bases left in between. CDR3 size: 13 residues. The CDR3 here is CASSLSGTISQHF. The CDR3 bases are TGTGCCAGCAGTTTATCCGGCACTATATCCCAGCATTTT.

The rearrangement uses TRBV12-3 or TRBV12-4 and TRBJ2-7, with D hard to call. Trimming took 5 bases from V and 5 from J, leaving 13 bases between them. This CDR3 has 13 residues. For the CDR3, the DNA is TGTGCCAGCAGTCCCGCCCTAGTCCACGAGCAGTACTTC. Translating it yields CASSPALVHEQYF.

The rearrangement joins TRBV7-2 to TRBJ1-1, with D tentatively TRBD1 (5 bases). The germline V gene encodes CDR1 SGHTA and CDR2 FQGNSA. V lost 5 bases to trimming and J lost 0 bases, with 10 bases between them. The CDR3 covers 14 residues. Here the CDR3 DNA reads TGTGCCAGCAGCAGACAGCACATGAACACTGAAGCTTTCTTT. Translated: CASSRQHMNTEAFF.

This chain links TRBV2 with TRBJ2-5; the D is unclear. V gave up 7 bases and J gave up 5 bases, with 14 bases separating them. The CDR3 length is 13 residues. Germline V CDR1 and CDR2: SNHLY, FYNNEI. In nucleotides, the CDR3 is TGTGCCAGCATGACTCTGCTGTTGGAGACCCAGTACTTC. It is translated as CASMTLLLETQYF.

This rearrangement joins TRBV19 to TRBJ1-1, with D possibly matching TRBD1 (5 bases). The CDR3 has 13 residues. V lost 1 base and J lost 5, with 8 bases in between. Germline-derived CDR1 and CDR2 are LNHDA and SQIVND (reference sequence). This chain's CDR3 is CASSIVGGTEAFF. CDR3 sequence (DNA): TGTGCCAGTAGTATAGTGGGGGGGACTGAAGCTTTCTTT.

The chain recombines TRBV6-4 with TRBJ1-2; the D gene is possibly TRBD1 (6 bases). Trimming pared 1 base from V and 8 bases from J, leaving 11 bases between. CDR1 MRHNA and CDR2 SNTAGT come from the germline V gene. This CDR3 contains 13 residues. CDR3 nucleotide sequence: TGTGCCAGCAGTGACTTGGGGGCGCGAGGCTACACCTTC. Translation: CASSDLGARGYTF.

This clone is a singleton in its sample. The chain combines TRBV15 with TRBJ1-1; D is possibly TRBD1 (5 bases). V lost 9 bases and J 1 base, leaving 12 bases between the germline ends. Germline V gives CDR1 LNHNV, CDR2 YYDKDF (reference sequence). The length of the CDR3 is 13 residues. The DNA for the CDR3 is TGTGCCACAACCAGGGTAGCGAACACTGAAGCTTTCTTT. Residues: CATTRVANTEAFF.

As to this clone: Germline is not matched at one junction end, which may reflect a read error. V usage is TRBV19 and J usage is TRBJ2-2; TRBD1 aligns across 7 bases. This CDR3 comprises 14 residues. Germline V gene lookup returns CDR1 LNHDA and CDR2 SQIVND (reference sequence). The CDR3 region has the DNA TGTGCCAGTAGTATGACAGGGAACGCCGGGGAGCTGTTTTTT. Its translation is CASSMTGNAGELFF.

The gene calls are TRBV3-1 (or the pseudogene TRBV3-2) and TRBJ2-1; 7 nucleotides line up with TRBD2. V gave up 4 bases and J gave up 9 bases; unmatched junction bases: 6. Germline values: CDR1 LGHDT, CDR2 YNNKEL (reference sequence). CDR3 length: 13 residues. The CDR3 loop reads CASSLGLSPEQFF. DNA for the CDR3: TGTGCCAGCAGCCTGGGACTATCTCCTGAGCAGTTCTTC.

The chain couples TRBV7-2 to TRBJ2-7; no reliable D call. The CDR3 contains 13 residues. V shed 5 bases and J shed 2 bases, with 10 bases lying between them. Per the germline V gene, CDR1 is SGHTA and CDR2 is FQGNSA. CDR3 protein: CASSDGLTYEQYF. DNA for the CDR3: TGTGCCAGCAGCGACGGGTTAACCTACGAGCAGTACTTC. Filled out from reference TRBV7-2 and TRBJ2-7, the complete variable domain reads GAGVSQSPSNKVTEKGKDVELRCDPISGHTALYWYRQSLGQGLEFLIYFQGNSAPDKSGLPSDRFSAERTGGSVSTLTIQRTQQEDSAVYLCASSDGLTYEQYFGPGTRLTVT.

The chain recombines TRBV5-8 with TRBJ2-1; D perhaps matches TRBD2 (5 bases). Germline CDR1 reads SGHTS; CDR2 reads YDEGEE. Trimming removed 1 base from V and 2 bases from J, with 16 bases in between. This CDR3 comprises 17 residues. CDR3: CASSLLLSTGTYNEQFF. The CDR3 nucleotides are TGTGCCAGCAGCTTGTTACTCTCGACGGGGACCTACAATGAGCAGTTCTTC.

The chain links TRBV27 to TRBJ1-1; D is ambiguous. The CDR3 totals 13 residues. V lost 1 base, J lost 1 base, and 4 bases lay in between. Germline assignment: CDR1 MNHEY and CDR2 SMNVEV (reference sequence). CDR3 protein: CASSLFRNTEAFF. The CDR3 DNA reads TGTGCCAGCAGTTTATTTCGGAACACTGAAGCTTTCTTT.

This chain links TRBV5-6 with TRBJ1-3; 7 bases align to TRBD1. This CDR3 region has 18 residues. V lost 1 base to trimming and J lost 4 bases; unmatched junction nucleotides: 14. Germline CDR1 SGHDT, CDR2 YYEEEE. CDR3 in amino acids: CASSLYGRQGSSGNTIYF. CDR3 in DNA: TGTGCCAGCAGCTTGTATGGGCGACAGGGCTCGTCCGGAAACACCATATATTTT.

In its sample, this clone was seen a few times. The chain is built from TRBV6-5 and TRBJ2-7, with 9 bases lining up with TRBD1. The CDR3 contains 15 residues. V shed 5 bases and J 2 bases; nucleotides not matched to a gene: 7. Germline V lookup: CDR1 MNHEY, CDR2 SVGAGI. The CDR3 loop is CASSHGQGITYEQYF. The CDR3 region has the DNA TGTGCCAGCAGTCATGGACAGGGGATTACCTACGAGCAGTACTTC.

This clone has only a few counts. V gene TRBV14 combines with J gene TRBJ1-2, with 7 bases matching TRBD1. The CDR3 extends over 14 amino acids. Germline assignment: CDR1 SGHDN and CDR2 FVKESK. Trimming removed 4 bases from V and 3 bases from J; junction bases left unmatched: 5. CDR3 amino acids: CASSLRTGYYGYTF. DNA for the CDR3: TGTGCCAGCAGCCTCCGGACAGGCTACTATGGCTACACCTTC.

CDR3 sequence reads: CASSQDRQGAFTEAFF. For the CDR3, the DNA is TGCGCCAGCAGCCAAGATAGACAGGGGGCATTCACTGAAGCTTTCTTT. The J gene is TRBJ1-1, the V gene TRBV4-3; 10 bases are a match to TRBD1. The V and J ends lost 0 bases and 4 bases, in that order; junction bases with no gene match: 5. CDR1 and CDR2 from the germline V gene are LGHNA and YSLEER. This CDR3 spans 16 amino acids.

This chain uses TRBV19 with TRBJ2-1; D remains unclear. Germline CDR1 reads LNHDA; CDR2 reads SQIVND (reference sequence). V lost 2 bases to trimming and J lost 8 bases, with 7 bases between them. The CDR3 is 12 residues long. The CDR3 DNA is TGTGCCAGTAGTATATTACGGGATGAGCAGTTCTTC. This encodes CASSILRDEQFF.

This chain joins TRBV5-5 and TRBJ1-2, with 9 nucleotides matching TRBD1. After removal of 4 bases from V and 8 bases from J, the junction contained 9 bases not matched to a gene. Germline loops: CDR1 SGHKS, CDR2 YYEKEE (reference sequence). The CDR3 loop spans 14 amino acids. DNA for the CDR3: TGTGCCAGCAGCCCCAGCCGGGACAGGGACGGCTACACCTTC. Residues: CASSPSRDRDGYTF.

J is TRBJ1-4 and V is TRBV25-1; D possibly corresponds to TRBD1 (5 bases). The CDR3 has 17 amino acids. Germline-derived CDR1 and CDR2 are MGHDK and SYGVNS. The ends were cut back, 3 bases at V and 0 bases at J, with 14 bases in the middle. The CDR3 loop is CASSDPPDSSTNEKLFF. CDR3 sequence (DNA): TGTGCCAGCAGTGATCCCCCTGACAGCTCAACTAATGAAAAACTGTTTTTT.

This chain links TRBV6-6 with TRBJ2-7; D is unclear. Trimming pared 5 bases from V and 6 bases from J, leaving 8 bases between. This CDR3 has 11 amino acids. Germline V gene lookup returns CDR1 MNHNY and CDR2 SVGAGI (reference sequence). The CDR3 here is CASSRLGEQYF. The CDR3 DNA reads TGTGCCAGCAGTCGTCTCGGCGAGCAGTACTTC.